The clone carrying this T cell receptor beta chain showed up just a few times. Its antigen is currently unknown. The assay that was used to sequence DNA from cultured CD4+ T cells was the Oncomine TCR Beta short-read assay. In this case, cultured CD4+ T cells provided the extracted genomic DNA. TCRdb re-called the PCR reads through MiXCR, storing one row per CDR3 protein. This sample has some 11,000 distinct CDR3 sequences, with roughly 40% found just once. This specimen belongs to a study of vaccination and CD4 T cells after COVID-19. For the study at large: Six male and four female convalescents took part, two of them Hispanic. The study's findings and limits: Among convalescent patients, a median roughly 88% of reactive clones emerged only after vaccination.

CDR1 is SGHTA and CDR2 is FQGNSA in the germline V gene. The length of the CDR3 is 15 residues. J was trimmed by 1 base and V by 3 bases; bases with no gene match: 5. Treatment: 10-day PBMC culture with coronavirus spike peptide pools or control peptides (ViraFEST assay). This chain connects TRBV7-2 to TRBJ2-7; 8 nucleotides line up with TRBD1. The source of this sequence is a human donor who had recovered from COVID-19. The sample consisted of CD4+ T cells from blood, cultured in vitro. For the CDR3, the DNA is TGTGCCAGCAGCTTGACAGGGGTGAATTCCTACGAGCAGTACTTC. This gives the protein CASSLTGVNSYEQYF.